The subject of this entry is one TCR beta chain. The data originate from a study of blood T cell repertoires in COVID-19. Germline assignment: CDR1 MNHEY and CDR2 SMNVEV (reference sequence). The CDR3 is 13 residues long. The J segment lost 6 bases and the V segment lost 6 bases, leaving 7 bases of the junction unmatched. Profiling relied on immunoSEQ multiplex PCR, and the TCRdb table lists in-frame clones only, not all of them. The sample consists of roughly 290,000 clones, roughly 90% of them appearing once. The rearrangement uses TRBV27 and TRBJ1-2; TRBD1 matches 7 bases. This TCR derives from an older woman with acute or convalescent COVID-19. Sequenced sample: peripheral blood. This CDR3 is CASRPRQGHGYTF. The DNA of the CDR3 is TGTGCCAGCAGGCCGAGACAGGGCCATGGCTACACCTTC.